The present T cell receptor (beta chain) was sequenced within a study of blood T cell repertoires in COVID-19. In terms of age and location, participants ranged from about 18 to 89 years and lived in approximately 26 US areas. This CDR3 region has 14 residues. The germline V and J ends were trimmed by 0 bases and 1 base, with 7 bases remaining between them. CDR1 and CDR2 (germline): SGHTA, FQGNSA. The data were produced by immunoSEQ multiplex PCR, yet TCRdb's version contains in-frame clones alone and is incomplete. The table has some 250,000 clones, 80% to 90% seen once; the top ten hold approximately 1.9%.

The clonotype originates from a woman aged 50 to 60 who had recovered from COVID-19. Material: PBMCs or T cells enriched from blood (not recorded which). The chain recombines TRBV7-2 with TRBJ2-7, with D unclear. CDR3 sequence: CASSLAQVSYEQYF. Written as DNA, the CDR3 is TGTGCCAGCAGCTTAGCTCAGGTATCCTACGAGCAGTACTTC.